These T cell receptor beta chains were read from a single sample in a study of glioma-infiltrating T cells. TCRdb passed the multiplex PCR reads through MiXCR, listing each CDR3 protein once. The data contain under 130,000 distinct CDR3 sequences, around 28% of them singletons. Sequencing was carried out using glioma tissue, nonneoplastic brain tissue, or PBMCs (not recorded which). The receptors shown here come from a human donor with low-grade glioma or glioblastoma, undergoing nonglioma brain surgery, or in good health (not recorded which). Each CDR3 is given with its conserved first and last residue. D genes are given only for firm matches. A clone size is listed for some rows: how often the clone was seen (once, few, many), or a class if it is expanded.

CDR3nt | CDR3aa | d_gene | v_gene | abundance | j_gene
TGTGCCAGCAGTGAAGAAAGGGATCAGCCCCAGCATTTT | CASSEERDQPQHF | . | TRBV2 | many | TRBJ1-5
TGCGCCAGCAGCAACCCGGACAGGGGGGATGAAAAACTGTTTTTT | CASSNPDRGDEKLFF | TRBD1 | TRBV4-1 | many | TRBJ1-4
TGTGCCAGCAGTTTAGAGGCGCTAGCGGCTAAAGAGACCCAGTACTTC | CASSLEALAAKETQYF | TRBD2 | TRBV12-3/TRBV12-4 | . | TRBJ2-5
TGTGCCAGCAGCCAGAGAGGACGGCTCCAAGAGACCCAGTACTTC | CASSQRGRLQETQYF | . | TRBV4-2 | many | TRBJ2-5
TGTGCCAGCAGTCCGGGCAGGGTCTCCTACGAGCAGTACTTC | CASSPGRVSYEQYF | . | TRBV27 | many | TRBJ2-7
TGTGCCAGCAGTTACGGGCGACAGTACAATGAGCAGTTCTTC | CASSYGRQYNEQFF | . | TRBV6-2/TRBV6-3 | many | TRBJ2-1
TGTGCCAGCAGCTTAGTCATCGGGAGATACGAGCAGTACTTC | CASSLVIGRYEQYF | . | TRBV7-6 | many | TRBJ2-7
TGCAGCGTCCGTACACCGAACACCGTGGAGCTGTTTTTT | CSVRTPNTVELFF | . | TRBV29-1 | . | TRBJ2-2
TGCGCCAGCAGCCACGGCAGGGGCAATCAGCCCCAGCATTTT | CASSHGRGNQPQHF | . | TRBV4-1 | few | TRBJ1-5
TGTGCCAGCAGTTACGGGCGGGGCAGGGATGAGCAGTTCTTC | CASSYGRGRDEQFF | . | TRBV6-6 | many | TRBJ2-1
TGTGCCAGCAGCGCGGGTCGGAATAGCAATCAGCCCCAGCATTTT | CASSAGRNSNQPQHF | . | TRBV7-2 | many | TRBJ1-5
TGTGCCAGCAGCCCAACAGCGGGGCAGGGTAATAAGCAGTTCTTC | CASSPTAGQGNKQFF | TRBD2 | TRBV7-2 | once | TRBJ2-1
TGTGCCATCAGTGAGGCCCTGACAGCTAGCACAGATACGCAGTATTTT | CAISEALTASTDTQYF | . | TRBV10-3 | . | TRBJ2-3
TGTGCCATCAGTGGGGGGACAGGTGCTGGAAACACCATATATTTT | CAISGGTGAGNTIYF | TRBD1 | TRBV10-3 | many | TRBJ1-3
TGTGCCAGCAGATTTCAGGACTCCTATGGCTACACCTTC | CASRFQDSYGYTF | . | TRBV27 | many | TRBJ1-2
TGTGCCAGCAGCCAGAAGTGGGACAGGAACACTGAAGCTTTCTTT | CASSQKWDRNTEAFF | TRBD1 | TRBV7-9 | many | TRBJ1-1
TGTGCCAGCAGCTTATATGGCCCCACAGATACGCAGTATTTT | CASSLYGPTDTQYF | . | TRBV7-2 | many | TRBJ2-3
TGTGCCAGCAGTTACAAGTCTAACTATGGCTACACCTTC | CASSYKSNYGYTF | . | TRBV6-6 | many | TRBJ1-2
TGTGCCAGCAGCAACGGACAGATGCCTGGAAACACCATATATTTT | CASSNGQMPGNTIYF | . | TRBV28 | few | TRBJ1-3
TGCGCCAGCAGCCAAGATCGGGCAGGACTAGCTGCAAATGAGCAGTTCTTC | CASSQDRAGLAANEQFF | TRBD2 | TRBV4-3 | many | TRBJ2-1
TGTGCCAGCAGCTCCGGATCGGAGGAGTACTTC | CASSSGSEEYF | . | TRBV7-2 | many | TRBJ2-7
TGTGCCAGCAGTTCCTACTCGGGAAATACATATGGCTACACCTTC | CASSSYSGNTYGYTF | . | TRBV6-1 | many | TRBJ1-2
TGTGCCAGCAGTGCCTACACAGATACGCAGTATTTT | CASSAYTDTQYF | . | TRBV6-1 | many | TRBJ2-3
TGTGCCAGCAGCCGACTTAGGGATCGGGTCTCTGGGGCCAACGTCCTGACTTTC | CASSRLRDRVSGANVLTF | . | TRBV6-4 | once | TRBJ2-6
TGTGCCAGCAGTTACTCAGATACGCAGTATTTT | CASSYSDTQYF | . | TRBV6-2/TRBV6-3 | many | TRBJ2-3
TGTGCCGGCAGAACTCATACGGAAGGCTCCTACGAGCAGTACTTC | CAGRTHTEGSYEQYF | . | TRBV6-1 | . | TRBJ2-7
TGTGCCAGCAGACCGGGACAGGGGGGTAACTATGGCTACACCTTC | CASRPGQGGNYGYTF | TRBD1 | TRBV6-1 | many | TRBJ1-2
TGTGCCATCAGTGAGCGACAGGAGGTCTCTGAAGCTTTCTTT | CAISERQEVSEAFF | . | TRBV10-3 | few | TRBJ1-1
TGCAGTGCTTGTCGATTAACCGGGACTAGCGGTCTAAGTGAGCAGTTATTC | CSACRLTGTSGLSEQLF | TRBD2 | TRBV20-1 | . | TRBJ2-1
TGTGCCAGCAGTCGGAGGGGAAACGGGGAGCTGTTTTTT | CASSRRGNGELFF | . | TRBV12-3/TRBV12-4 | few | TRBJ2-2
TGCGCCAGCAGCCAAGAAGGGGGACAGACCCAGTACTTC | CASSQEGGQTQYF | . | TRBV4-1 | many | TRBJ2-5
TGTGCCAGCAGTTACAGGGGGCCTCAGCCCCAGCATTTT | CASSYRGPQPQHF | TRBD1 | TRBV5-6 | many | TRBJ1-5
TGTGCCATCAGTGGGGACGGTGGAGCTAACTATGGCTACACCTTC | CAISGDGGANYGYTF | . | TRBV10-2 | few | TRBJ1-2
TGTGCCAGCAGCAACCGGGACAGGGGTCGCGAGCAGTACTTC | CASSNRDRGREQYF | TRBD1 | TRBV5-1 | few | TRBJ2-7
TGTGCCAGCATCAACAGGGTACCTAGCCGCGAGACCCAGTACTTC | CASINRVPSRETQYF | . | TRBV6-1 | many | TRBJ2-5
TGTGCCATCGCCGTGGAGAATTCACCCCTCCACTTT | CAIAVENSPLHF | . | TRBV6-1 | . | TRBJ1-6
TGCAGTGCTAGACGAGGAAATCAGCCCCAGCATTTT | CSARRGNQPQHF | . | TRBV20-1 | . | TRBJ1-5
TGTGCCAGCAGCCAATCACCGGGACAGGCCTACGAGCAGTACTTC | CASSQSPGQAYEQYF | TRBD1 | TRBV3-1 | . | TRBJ2-7
TGTGCCAGCAAGGGCGAGGGTGCGAAAAATTCACCCCTCCACTTT | CASKGEGAKNSPLHF | . | TRBV2 | few | TRBJ1-6
TGTGCCAGCAGTCCCGGAGAGTACCGTACCTACGAGCAGTACTTC | CASSPGEYRTYEQYF | . | TRBV27 | many | TRBJ2-7
TGCAGTGCTAGAGAACGAAGGGGGCAGACGGGCACTGAAGCTTTCTTT | CSARERRGQTGTEAFF | TRBD1 | TRBV20-1 | many | TRBJ1-1
TGTGCCAGCAGCCCTCAGGGAGTCACTGAAGCTTTCTTT | CASSPQGVTEAFF | . | TRBV7-3 | few | TRBJ1-1